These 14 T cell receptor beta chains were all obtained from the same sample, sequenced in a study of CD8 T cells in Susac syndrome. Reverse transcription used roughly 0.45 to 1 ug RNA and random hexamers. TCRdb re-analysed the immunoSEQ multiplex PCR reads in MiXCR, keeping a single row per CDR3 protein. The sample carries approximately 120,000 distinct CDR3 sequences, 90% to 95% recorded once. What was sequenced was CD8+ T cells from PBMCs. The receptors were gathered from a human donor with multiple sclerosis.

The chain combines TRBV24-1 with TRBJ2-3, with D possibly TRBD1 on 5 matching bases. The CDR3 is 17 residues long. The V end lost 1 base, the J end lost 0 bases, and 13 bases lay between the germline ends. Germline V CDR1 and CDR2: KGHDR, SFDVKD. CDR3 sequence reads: CATSDFLQGSSTDTQYF. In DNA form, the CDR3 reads TGTGCCACCAGTGATTTTCTCCAGGGATCTAGCACAGATACGCAGTATTTT.

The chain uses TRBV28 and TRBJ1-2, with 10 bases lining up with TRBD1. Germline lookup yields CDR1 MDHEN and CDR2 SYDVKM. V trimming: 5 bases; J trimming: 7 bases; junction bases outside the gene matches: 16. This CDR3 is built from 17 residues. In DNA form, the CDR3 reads TGTGCCAGCAGTCTTACCCGGGACAGGGGACCTAAAAGTGGCTACACCTTC. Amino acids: CASSLTRDRGPKSGYTF.

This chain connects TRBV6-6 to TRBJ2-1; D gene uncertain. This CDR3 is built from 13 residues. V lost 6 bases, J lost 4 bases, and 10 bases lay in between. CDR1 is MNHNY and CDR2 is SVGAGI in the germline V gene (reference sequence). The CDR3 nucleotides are TGTGCCAGCAGAAGTACAGTATACAATGAGCAGTTCTTC. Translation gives CASRSTVYNEQFF.

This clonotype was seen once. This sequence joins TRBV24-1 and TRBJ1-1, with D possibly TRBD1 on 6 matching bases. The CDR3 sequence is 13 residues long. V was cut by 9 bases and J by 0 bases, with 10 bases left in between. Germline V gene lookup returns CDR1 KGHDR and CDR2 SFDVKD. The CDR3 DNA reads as TGTGCCACCTCGAGGGGGTTGAACACTGAAGCTTTCTTT. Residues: CATSRGLNTEAFF.

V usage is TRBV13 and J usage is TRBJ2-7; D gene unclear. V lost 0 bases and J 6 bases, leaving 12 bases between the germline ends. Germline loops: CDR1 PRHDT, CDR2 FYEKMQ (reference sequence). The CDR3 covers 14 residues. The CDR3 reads CASSLGSTATEQYF. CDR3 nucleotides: TGTGCCAGCAGCTTAGGGAGCACAGCAACCGAGCAGTACTTC.

This CDR3 is CASRTGYEQYV. DNA for the CDR3: TGTGCCAGCCGAACCGGTTACGAGCAGTACGTC. The chain joins TRBV6-1 to TRBJ2-7; D gene uncertain. Between the trimmed V and J ends, which lost 8 bases and 4 bases, there was a span of 9 bases. The length of the CDR3 is 11 residues. CDR1 and CDR2 from the germline V gene are MNHNS and SASEGT.

CDR3 amino acids: CASNPRLGLAGERTGELFF. The CDR3 DNA reads TGTGCCAGCAACCCTCGTCTAGGACTAGCGGGAGAGCGGACCGGGGAGCTGTTTTTT. The chain has TRBV5-5 and TRBJ2-2; 13 positions match TRBD2. CDR1 and CDR2 from the germline V gene are SGHKS and YYEKEE (reference sequence). CDR3 length: 19 residues. V shed 6 bases, J shed 5 bases, and the junction held 16 bases outside the gene matches.

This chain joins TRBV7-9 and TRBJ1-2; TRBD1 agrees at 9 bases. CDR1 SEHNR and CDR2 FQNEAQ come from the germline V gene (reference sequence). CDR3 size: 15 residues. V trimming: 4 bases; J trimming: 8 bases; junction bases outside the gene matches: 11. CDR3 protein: CASSSTTGGTGGYTF. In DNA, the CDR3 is TGTGCCAGCAGCTCAACAACAGGGGGCACGGGCGGCTACACCTTC.

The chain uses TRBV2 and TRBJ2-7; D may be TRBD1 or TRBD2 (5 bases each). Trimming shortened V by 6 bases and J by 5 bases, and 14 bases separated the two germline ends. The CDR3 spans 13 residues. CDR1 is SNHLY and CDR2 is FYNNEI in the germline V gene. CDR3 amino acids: CASRVHGTHEQYV. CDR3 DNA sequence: TGTGCCAGCAGAGTACATGGGACCCACGAGCAGTACGTC.

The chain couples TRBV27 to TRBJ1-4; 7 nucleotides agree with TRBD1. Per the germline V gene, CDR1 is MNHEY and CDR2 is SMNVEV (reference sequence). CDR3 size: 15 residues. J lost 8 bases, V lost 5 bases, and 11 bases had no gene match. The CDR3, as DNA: TGTGCCAGCAGTCCCCTGGGACAGAGGAACGAAAAACTGTTTTTT. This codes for CASSPLGQRNEKLFF. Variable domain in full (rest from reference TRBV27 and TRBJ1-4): EAQVTQNPRYLITVTGKKLTVTCSQNMNHEYMSWYRQDPGLGLRQIYYSMNVEVTDKGDVPEGYKVSRKEKRNFPLILESPSPNQTSLYFCASSPLGQRNEKLFFGSGTQLSVL.

DNA for the CDR3: TGTGCCAGCAGTTTTATTGGAAGTTCAGATACGCAGTATTTT. Amino acids: CASSFIGSSDTQYF. The chain recombines TRBV28 with TRBJ2-3, with unresolved D. This CDR3 has 14 amino acids. Germline V gene lookup returns CDR1 MDHEN and CDR2 SYDVKM. The V end was cut by 3 bases, the J end by 4 bases, with 11 bases between.

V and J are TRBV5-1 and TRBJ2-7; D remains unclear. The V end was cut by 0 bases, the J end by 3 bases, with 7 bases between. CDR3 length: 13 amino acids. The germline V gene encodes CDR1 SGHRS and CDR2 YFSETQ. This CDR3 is CASSLAKGYEQYV. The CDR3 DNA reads TGCGCCAGCAGCTTGGCCAAGGGCTACGAGCAGTACGTC.

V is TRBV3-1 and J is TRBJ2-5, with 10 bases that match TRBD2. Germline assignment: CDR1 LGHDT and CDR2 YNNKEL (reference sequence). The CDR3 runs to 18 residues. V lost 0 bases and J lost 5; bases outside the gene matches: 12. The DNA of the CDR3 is TGTGCCAGCAGCCAAGAATGGCTAGCGGGAGACTTTCAGGAGACCCAGTACTTC. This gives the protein CASSQEWLAGDFQETQYF.

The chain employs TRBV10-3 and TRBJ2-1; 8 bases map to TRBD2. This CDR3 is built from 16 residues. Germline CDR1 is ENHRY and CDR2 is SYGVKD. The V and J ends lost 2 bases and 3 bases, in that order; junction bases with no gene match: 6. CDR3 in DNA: TGTGCCATCAGTGAGGCTAGCGGGTCTATCTACAATGAGCAGTTCTTC. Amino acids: CAISEASGSIYNEQFF.